This T cell receptor beta chain was obtained from a study of OX40 agonist ivuxolimab in advanced cancers. Overall study: Dose-escalation patients' cancers were hepatocellular carcinoma, melanoma, renal cell or head and neck cancer. Overall study findings and caveats: Some of the nonresponding patients also showed low levels of normalized T-cell clonal expansion. Expanded clones belonging to CD8+ T cells outnumbered, on average, those of CD4+.

About this clone: The antigen is undetermined.

Systemic immunosuppression or a history of autoimmune disease excluded patients. Clones were sequenced by immunoSEQ multiplex PCR, and TCRdb holds only the in-frame ones, with some missing. The profile shows more than 80,000 clones, around nine tenths of them singletons. The sequenced sample was CD4+ or CD8+ T cells sorted from blood, obtained in a trial of the OX40 agonist ivuxolimab. This clonotype originated in an adult with an advanced solid tumor such as melanoma, head and neck, liver or kidney cancer.

DNA for the CDR3: TGTGCCAGCAGCGCGGGACAGGAGTACGAGCAGTACTTC. Translated: CASSAGQEYEQYF. The chain joins TRBV7-6 to TRBJ2-7; TRBD1 aligns across 8 bases. This CDR3 spans 13 amino acids. In germline, CDR1 is SGHVS, CDR2 FNYEAQ. Unmatched junction bases numbered 4, after V lost 5 bases and J lost 4 bases.